This TCR beta chain was identified in a study of blood T cell repertoires in COVID-19. Background on the study: T cells, B-cell-depleted T cells, or PBMCs provided the cDNA or gDNA that served as material.

Only in-frame clones appear in the TCRdb table, and some are missing; sequencing was by immunoSEQ multiplex PCR. This table has under 300,000 clones, 87% appearing once. The clonotype originates from a woman aged 25 to 39 with acute COVID-19. The sample comprised PBMCs or T cells enriched from blood (not recorded which).

The CDR3 DNA follows: TGTGCCTGGAGTACAGGGACTAATGAAAAACTGTTTTTT. As protein: CAWSTGTNEKLFF. The rearrangement links TRBV30 to TRBJ1-4; TRBD1 is a possible D gene (6 bases). CDR3 length: 13 residues. CDR1 GTSNPN and CDR2 SVGIG come from the germline V gene (reference sequence). The germline V and J ends were trimmed by 2 bases and 2 bases, with 6 bases remaining between them.